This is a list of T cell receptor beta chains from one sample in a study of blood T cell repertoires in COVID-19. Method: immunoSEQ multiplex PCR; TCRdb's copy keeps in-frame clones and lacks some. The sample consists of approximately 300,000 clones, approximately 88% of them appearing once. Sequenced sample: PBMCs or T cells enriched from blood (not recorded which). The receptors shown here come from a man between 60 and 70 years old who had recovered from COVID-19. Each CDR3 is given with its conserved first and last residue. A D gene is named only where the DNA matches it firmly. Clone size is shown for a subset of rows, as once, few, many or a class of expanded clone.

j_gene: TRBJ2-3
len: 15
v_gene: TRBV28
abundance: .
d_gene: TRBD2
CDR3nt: TGTGCCAGCAAGAGTAGCGGGAGTTTCCCAGATACGCAGTATTTT
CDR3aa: CASKSSGSFPDTQYF

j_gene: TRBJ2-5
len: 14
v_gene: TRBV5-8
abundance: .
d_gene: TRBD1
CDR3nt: TGTGCCAGCAGCTACGGACAGGGGGGGGAGACCCAGTACTTC
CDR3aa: CASSYGQGGETQYF

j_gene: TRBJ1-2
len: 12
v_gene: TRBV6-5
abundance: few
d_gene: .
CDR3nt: TGTGCCAGCAGTCCGGGAACAGGGGGCTACACCTTC
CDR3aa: CASSPGTGGYTF

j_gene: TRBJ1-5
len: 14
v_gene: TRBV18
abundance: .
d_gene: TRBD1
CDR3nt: TGTGCCAGCTCAGACAGGGAGAGTGGGCAGCCCCAGCATTTT
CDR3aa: CASSDRESGQPQHF

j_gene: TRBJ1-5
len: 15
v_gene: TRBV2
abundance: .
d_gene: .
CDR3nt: TGTGCCAGCAGTGAAACAGGGATAAGCAATCAGCCCCAGCATTTT
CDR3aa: CASSETGISNQPQHF

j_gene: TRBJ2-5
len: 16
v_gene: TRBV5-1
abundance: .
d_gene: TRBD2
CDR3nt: TGCGCCAGCAGCCCTGGCCTAGCGGGAAGCCAAGAGACCCAGTACTTC
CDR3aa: CASSPGLAGSQETQYF

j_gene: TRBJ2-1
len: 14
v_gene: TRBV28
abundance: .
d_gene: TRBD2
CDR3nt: TGTGCCAGCAACCCCCTTAGCGGGAGCTATGAGCAGTTCTTC
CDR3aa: CASNPLSGSYEQFF

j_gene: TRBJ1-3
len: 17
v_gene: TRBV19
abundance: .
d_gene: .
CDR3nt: TGTGCCAGTAGTAGACGGGATTCTCGTCTTGCTGGAAACACCATATATTTT
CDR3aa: CASSRRDSRLAGNTIYF

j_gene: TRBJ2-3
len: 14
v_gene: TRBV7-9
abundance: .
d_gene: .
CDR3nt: TGTGCCAGCAGCTTAGGGGGGCCGCAAGATACGCAGTATTTT
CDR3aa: CASSLGGPQDTQYF

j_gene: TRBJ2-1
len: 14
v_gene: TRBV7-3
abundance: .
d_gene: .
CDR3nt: TGTGCCAGCAGCCCTGTCCCGGGGTACAATGAGCAGTTCTTC
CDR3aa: CASSPVPGYNEQFF

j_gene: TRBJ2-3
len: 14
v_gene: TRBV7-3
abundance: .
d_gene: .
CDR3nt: TGTGCCAGCAGCCCAAGGGGGATAACAGATACGCAGTATTTT
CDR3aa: CASSPRGITDTQYF

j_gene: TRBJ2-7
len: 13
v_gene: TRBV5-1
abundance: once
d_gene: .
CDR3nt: TGCGCCAGCAGCTTGGACCCCGGCTACGAGCAGTACTTC
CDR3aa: CASSLDPGYEQYF